The subject of this entry is one TCR beta chain. It has no known antigen specificity. Base qualities are not recorded, but no much larger clone differs from it by a single base. The sample belongs to a study of blood T cell repertoires in COVID-19 (dated by TCRdb to the early 2020s). Looking at the study overall: The collaborator samples originated in the United States, Italy and Spain and spanned the acute and convalescent phases of COVID-19. The prospective study material was composed of cDNA or gDNA derived from T cells, B-cell-depleted T cells, or PBMCs. The dataset comprised deeply sampled blood TCRbeta repertoires from subjects exposed to, actively infected with, or recovered from COVID-19. The repertoires were released in a freely available public database intended as a resource for research on the immune response to SARS-CoV-2. Samples came from the ongoing ImmuneRACE study (first 160 participants) plus 1,254 subjects from 6 global collaborators. The sample metadata nearly always contained a de-identified subject ID, COVID-19 status, age in years and sex. Where available, HLA class I and class II types were obtained from metadata supplied by the sample provider rather than from assay-based typing. The research as a whole found: The quantity of clinical and demographic metadata differed by source and by participant and was supplied without curation.

Another Seattle source contributed samples from volunteer blood donors who had recovered from COVID-19. Each collaborating institution followed its own protocols to collect whole blood in K2EDTA tubes. Collaborator samples were shipped for TCRbeta analysis as frozen whole blood, isolated PBMCs, or DNA extracted from either sample type. TCRbeta CDR3 regions were amplified from genomic DNA using the immunoSEQ Assay, a bias-controlled multiplex PCR. For the original study's pipeline: The number of nucleated cells in each sample was estimated by amplification of reference gene primers within the assay. Sequence reads were collapsed and filtered to measure the absolute abundance of every unique TCRbeta CDR3 rearrangement. Productive Simpson clonality was computed per sample as the square root of Simpson's diversity index over productive rearrangements. What TCRdb holds here is the immuneACCESS table cut down to in-frame rearrangements. Part of the clones is not present; checked against another copy, under half of the missing clones reflect an unresolved V gene, and the others are unexplained. That table furnishes V, J and clone size, whereas the DNA furnished D and trimming. The sample includes about 150,000 clones, with approximately 90% observed a single time. The leading ten clones occupy approximately 2.1% of the sample.

Source material: peripheral blood. The sequence derives from a man in his fifties who had recovered from COVID-19.

CDR3 region: CASSLSGPVNEQFF. The sequenced DNA: TGTGCCAGCAGTTTATCGGGTCCCGTCAATGAGCAGTTCTTC. The rearranged chain carries TRBV28 and TRBJ2-1, with the D gene uncertain. In the germline V gene, CDR1 corresponds to MDHEN and CDR2 to SYDVKM. Measured from the cysteine to the phenylalanine, the CDR3 is 14 residues long. The entry retains the CDR3 DNA only, 42 bases that are in frame from base 1. The germline ends are 10 bases apart after V is trimmed by 1 base and J by 6 bases.